This TCR beta chain appears in the sequencing data of a study of regulatory T cells in long-lasting Graves disease. According to the study, TCR beta libraries were built with iRepertoire HTBI primers and CDR3-region Arm-PCR. Each CDR3 protein gets one entry after TCRdb re-called the multiplex PCR reads with MiXCR. The sample includes 500,000 to 800,000 distinct CDR3 sequences, around 32% of them seen just once. Time point reported: persistent/refractory GD, antithyroid drugs over 5 years with positive TRAb. TCR sequences were obtained from RNA taken from PBMCs. This CDR3 is built from 14 residues. Deletions cut 4 bases from V and 0 bases from J, with 13 bases between. Germline-derived CDR1 and CDR2 are DFQATT and SNEGSKA (reference sequence).

The TCR was taken from a female donor with Graves disease. Material: peripheral blood mononuclear cells (PBMCs), obtained when the disease was refractory, from a patient treated with antithyroid drugs. The rearrangement links TRBV20-1 to TRBJ2-7; a weak D match, TRBD2 (5 bases). The CDR3 DNA sequence: TGCAGTGCTAACCCTAGCACAAACTCCTACGAGCAGTACTTC. It yields the protein CSANPSTNSYEQYF.